Listed below are T cell receptor beta chains from one sample, sequenced in a study of CD8 T cells in ankylosing spondylitis. Via MiXCR, TCRdb re-called the 5' RACE reads, giving one row per CDR3 protein. The sample holds fewer than 650,000 distinct CDR3 sequences, 9.5% to 15% seen once. The sequencing sample was made of blood, either unsorted or a sorted T cell fraction (not recorded which). These receptors came from a male donor with ankylosing spondylitis. The CDR3 runs from the conserved cysteine through the conserved F or W. A D gene is named only where the DNA matches it firmly. Rows give clone size only sometimes, using once, few, many, or a class for an expanded clone.

d_gene	j_gene	abundance	v_gene	CDR3nt	CDR3aa
TRBD1	TRBJ2-3	NA	TRBV6-1	TGTGCCAGCAGTGACCGGGACAGGGGTTATGATACGCAGTATTTT	CASSDRDRGYDTQYF
NA	TRBJ2-3	many	TRBV18	TGTGCCAGCTCATCCACCCGACAGTCGGGGGATACGCAGTATTTT	CASSSTRQSGDTQYF
NA	TRBJ2-3	few	TRBV7-2	TGTGCCAGCAGCTTGGATAGCAAACGTGGGGGTACGCAGTATTTT	CASSLDSKRGGTQYF
NA	TRBJ1-2	few	TRBV7-6	TGTGCCAGCAGCTTCAGTCAGGGCGAGTCTGGCTACACCTTC	CASSFSQGESGYTF
NA	TRBJ2-3	NA	TRBV5-1	TGCGCCAGCAGCCGGAACAGTGGGGGTATCACAGATACGCAGTATTTT	CASSRNSGGITDTQYF
NA	TRBJ1-2	NA	TRBV11-2	TGTGCCAGCAGCTTAGTTGTGGATGGCTACACCTTC	CASSLVVDGYTF
NA	TRBJ1-2	NA	TRBV4-2	TGTGCCAGCAGCCAAGTGTCGGCGTGGGAGAATGGCTACACCTTC	CASSQVSAWENGYTF
NA	TRBJ2-1	few	TRBV3-1	TGTGCCAGCAGCCATTACCCTGCCGGACGGGGCAATGAGCAGTTCTTC	CASSHYPAGRGNEQFF
TRBD2	TRBJ2-7	NA	TRBV20-1	TGCAGTGCTAGAGATCCCAGGACTAGCGGGGACTACGAGCAGTACTTC	CSARDPRTSGDYEQYF
TRBD2	TRBJ2-3	many	TRBV7-2	TGTGCCAGCAGCTTAGATATTAGCGGGAGTGCAGATACGCAGTATTTT	CASSLDISGSADTQYF
NA	TRBJ1-6	NA	TRBV4-2	TGTGCCAGCAGCCAAGATTGGGTCAACTCCTATAATTCACCCCTCCACTTT	CASSQDWVNSYNSPLHF
TRBD2	TRBJ2-3	few	TRBV24-1	TGTGCCACCAGTATTAGCGGGAGGACTGGCACAGATACGCAGTATTTT	CATSISGRTGTDTQYF
NA	TRBJ2-7	NA	TRBV2	TGTGGCAGCAAGGTGTGGGGAGGATCCTACGAGCAGTACTTC	CGSKVWGGSYEQYF
NA	TRBJ2-7	few	TRBV20-1	TGCAGTGCTAGAGTGGAGGGCGGCTCCTACGAGCAGTACTTC	CSARVEGGSYEQYF
NA	TRBJ2-1	NA	TRBV29-1	TGCAGCACCGGGGTGTTAGGTTTCTTC	CSTGVLGFF
TRBD2	TRBJ2-1	many	TRBV20-1	TGCAGTGCTAGCGGGAGGGCCTACAATGAGCAGTTCTTC	CSASGRAYNEQFF
NA	TRBJ1-5	few	TRBV7-2	TGTGCCAGCAGTAGTGAAAGGAGTCAGCCCCAGCATTTT	CASSSERSQPQHF
NA	TRBJ2-6	NA	TRBV24-1	TGTGCCACCAGTGTAAGCGCTGGGGCCAACGTCCTGACTTTC	CATSVSAGANVLTF
NA	TRBJ2-2	many	TRBV7-2	TGTGCCAGCAGCTTAGGCCACACCGGGGAGCTGTTTTTT	CASSLGHTGELFF
TRBD1	TRBJ2-1	NA	TRBV6-2/TRBV6-3	TGTGCCAGCAGTCTCACCCAAAAACAGGGGTATGAGCAGTTCTTC	CASSLTQKQGYEQFF
NA	TRBJ2-5	NA	TRBV5-6	TGTGCCAGCAGCGACCTGGACCGACAAGAGACCCAGTACTTC	CASSDLDRQETQYF
TRBD2	TRBJ2-1	few	TRBV5-1	TGCGCCAGCAGCCCCCTACTAGCGGGGCCTTACAATGAGCAGTTCTTC	CASSPLLAGPYNEQFF
NA	TRBJ2-7	NA	TRBV20-1	TGCAGTGCTAGAGAGGGCGGGAAGAACTCGGGCGAGCAGTACTTC	CSAREGGKNSGEQYF
NA	TRBJ1-1	NA	TRBV28	TGTGCCAGCAGTGAGCCCTTCGGTCCCCCAGCCGACAGAAACACTGAAGCTTTCTTT	CASSEPFGPPADRNTEAFF
TRBD2	TRBJ2-1	few	TRBV24-1	TGTGCCACCAGTGAGAGAGGACTAGCGGGAAGCTCCTACAATGAGCAGTTCTTC	CATSERGLAGSSYNEQFF
NA	TRBJ2-1	once	TRBV3-1	TGTGCCAGCAGCCCATACAGGGACTTATCCCACAATGAGCAGTTCTTC	CASSPYRDLSHNEQFF
NA	TRBJ1-5	many	TRBV20-1	TGCAGTGCTAGAGATCTAGGTTTTGGGTCAGGGCCCCAGCATTTT	CSARDLGFGSGPQHF
NA	TRBJ2-7	few	TRBV12-3/TRBV12-4	TGTGCCAGCAGAGGTAGAGGGTACGAGCAGTACTTC	CASRGRGYEQYF
NA	TRBJ1-4	many	TRBV12-3/TRBV12-4	TGTGCCAGCAGTTTAGCCAGGGGTGGTGAAAAACTGTTTTTT	CASSLARGGEKLFF
TRBD1	TRBJ2-5	NA	TRBV12-3/TRBV12-4	TGTGCCAGCAGTTTGACTAAAAGGGGGACAGAGCAAGAGACCCAGTACTTC	CASSLTKRGTEQETQYF
TRBD2	TRBJ2-4	many	TRBV5-8	TGTGCCAGCAGCGCCGGGACTAGCGGGAGTCGTGCCAAAAACATTCAGTACTTC	CASSAGTSGSRAKNIQYF
TRBD1	TRBJ1-1	NA	TRBV7-9	TGTGCCAGCAGCTTACGGCCCGGACAGGGTTTGAACACTGAAGCTTTCTTT	CASSLRPGQGLNTEAFF
TRBD2	TRBJ2-3	NA	TRBV20-1	TGCAGTGCCCCGTCGGGGGGTCGGACAGATACGCAGTATTTT	CSAPSGGRTDTQYF
NA	TRBJ1-5	NA	TRBV12-3/TRBV12-4	TGTGCCAGCAGTTTTACGGGCGGGACCGTTTATAGCAATCAGCCCCAGCATTTT	CASSFTGGTVYSNQPQHF
NA	TRBJ2-3	few	TRBV5-1	TGCGCCAGCGGAGAAGGGCGGGATCTGAGAACAGATACGCAGTATTTT	CASGEGRDLRTDTQYF
NA	TRBJ2-7	few	TRBV6-1	TGTGCCAGCTCTCCGCCTGGGACAACCGAAGAGCAGTACTTC	CASSPPGTTEEQYF
NA	TRBJ1-3	few	TRBV7-2	TGTGCCAGCAGCTTCTCAGACGTCTCTGGAAACACCATATATTTT	CASSFSDVSGNTIYF
NA	TRBJ2-5	few	TRBV20-1	TGCAGTGCTAGAGGTGGGGATCAAGAGACCCAGTACTTC	CSARGGDQETQYF
NA	TRBJ2-2	NA	TRBV11-2	TGTGCCAGCGGTAGTAGGGGGTTGAACACCGGGGAGCTGTTTTTT	CASGSRGLNTGELFF
TRBD2	TRBJ2-2	few	TRBV4-1	TGCGCCAGCAGCTTCCGCCTGGCGGGAGGGCCCACCGGGGAGCTGTTTTTT	CASSFRLAGGPTGELFF
TRBD1	TRBJ2-5	few	TRBV10-3	TGTGCCACAGCCGGGACAGGCGGGGAGACCCAGTACTTC	CATAGTGGETQYF
NA	TRBJ1-2	NA	TRBV12-3/TRBV12-4	TGTGCCAGCAGCGATACCCAGGGGTCTGGCTACACCTTC	CASSDTQGSGYTF
NA	TRBJ2-3	many	TRBV3-1	TGTGCCAGCAGACGACCTCCATCAGATACGCAGTATTTT	CASRRPPSDTQYF
NA	TRBJ2-1	NA	TRBV5-5	TGTGCCAGCAGCTCAGGACGGCTCCCCTACAATGAGCAGTTCTTC	CASSSGRLPYNEQFF
TRBD2	TRBJ2-5	once	TRBV5-6	TGTGCCAGCTCTGGGTGGGCCGGGACTAGCGCCCAGTACTTC	CASSGWAGTSAQYF
NA	TRBJ2-1	few	TRBV3-1	TGTGCCAGCAGCCAAGACAGGGGTCGCAATGAGCAGTTCTTC	CASSQDRGRNEQFF
NA	TRBJ1-5	NA	TRBV20-1	TGCAGTGCTGGGACATTGAGCCCCTATAGCAATCAGCCCCAGCATTTT	CSAGTLSPYSNQPQHF
TRBD2	TRBJ2-2	NA	TRBV11-2	TGTGCCAGCAGCTACCGACTAGCGGGAGGGCGACCCGGGGAGCTGTTTTTT	CASSYRLAGGRPGELFF
TRBD2	TRBJ2-1	few	TRBV5-1	TGCGCCAGCAGCTTGGATGGGTTAGCGGGAGGCAATCAGTTCTTC	CASSLDGLAGGNQFF